This T cell receptor (beta chain) was profiled in a study of blood T cell repertoires in COVID-19. Study at large: COVID-19 samples, acute and convalescent, were from the United States, Italy and Spain.

Germline CDR1 reads SGHKS; CDR2 reads YYEKEE (reference sequence). Trimming took 4 bases from V and 0 from J, leaving 16 bases between them. The CDR3 spans 16 residues. Per the original methods: Researchers report that nucleated cell counts were estimated from reference gene primer amplification. Clones were read by immunoSEQ multiplex PCR, and TCRdb kept only the in-frame ones, dropping some. The V and J calls and the clone size are those of that table, but D and trimming were determined from the DNA. The sample consists of some 670,000 clones, about nine tenths of them appearing once. The chain has TRBV5-5 and TRBJ1-2; a possible D gene is TRBD1 (6 bases). This clonotype originated in a woman between 18 and 29 years old with acute or convalescent COVID-19. Sequencing was performed on peripheral blood. DNA for the CDR3: TGTGCCAGCAGCACAGGGCCCGTGACACCTAACTATGGCTACACCTTC. Translation: CASSTGPVTPNYGYTF.